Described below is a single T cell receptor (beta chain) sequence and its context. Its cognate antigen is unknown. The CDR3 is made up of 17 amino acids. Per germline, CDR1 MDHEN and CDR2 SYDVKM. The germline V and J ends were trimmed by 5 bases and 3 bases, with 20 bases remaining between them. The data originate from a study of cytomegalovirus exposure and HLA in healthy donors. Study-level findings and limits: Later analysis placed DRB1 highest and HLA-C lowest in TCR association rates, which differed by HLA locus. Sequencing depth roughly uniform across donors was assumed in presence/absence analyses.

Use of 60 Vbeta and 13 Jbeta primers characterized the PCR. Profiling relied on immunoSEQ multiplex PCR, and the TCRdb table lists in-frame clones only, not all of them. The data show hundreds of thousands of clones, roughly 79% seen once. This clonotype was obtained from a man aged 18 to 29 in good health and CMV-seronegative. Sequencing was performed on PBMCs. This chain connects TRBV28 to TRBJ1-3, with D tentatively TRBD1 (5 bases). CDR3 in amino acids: CASSPPFGGTVGNTIYF. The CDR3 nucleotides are TGTGCCAGCAGTCCCCCGTTCGGGGGGACGGTTGGAAACACCATATATTTT.